The present entry profiles one T cell receptor beta chain with its context. Study processing details: With immunoSEQ giving junction-only sequences and no quality scores, filtering differed. Data came from immunoSEQ multiplex PCR; TCRdb stores just in-frame clones and leaves some out. Clonal size and the V and J genes are those of that table, whereas D and trimming came from the DNA. The table lists about 2.4 million clones, 85% to 95% of them singletons, with over 0.12% in the top ten. The source of the sample is a study of shared clonotypes between healthy human individuals. Study-wide context: Used for every donor were three CD4 naive, three CD4 memory, two CD8 naive and one CD8 memory plate.

J lost 1 base, V lost 7 bases, and 6 bases had no gene match. Germline CDR1 reads SNHLY; CDR2 reads FYNNEI. The CDR3 covers 15 residues. Splitting of CD4+ cells produced CD45RA+ naive and CD45RA-negative memory subsets. The sample taken for sequencing was naive CD4+ T cells sorted from blood. The subset here: CD45RA+ positively selected. The TCR comes from a man between 18 and 35 years old in good health. The chain employs TRBV2 and TRBJ1-2; 10 nucleotides agree with TRBD1. The DNA of the CDR3 is TGTGCCAGCAAACCAGGACAGGGGGTTAACTATGGCTACACCTTC. Encoded protein: CASKPGQGVNYGYTF.